The source of this T cell receptor beta chain is a study of graft-versus-host responses after intestinal transplantation. As for the study in general: As for transplant type, recipients had multivisceral, liver-intestinal, or isolated intestinal grafts. Once they had received anti-thymocyte globulin induction, all recipients took tacrolimus and steroids for roughly three years.

Looked up from germline, CDR1 is LNHDA and CDR2 is SQIVND (reference sequence). There are 14 residues in the CDR3. With 10 bases removed from V and 1 base from J, the gap between germline ends came to 17 bases. The protocol was immunoSEQ multiplex PCR, while the TCRdb copy is restricted to in-frame clones and leaves out a portion. This sample yields under 140,000 clones, of which 80% to 95% are seen a single time; 0.5% to 0.6% belongs to the top ten. Study-level results: Peak circulating GvH clone levels were associated with early post-transplant HvG declines. Investigators detected GvH clones in recipient marrow, with some emerging earlier in ileum or blood.

This clone was observed once. The antigen is unknown. This TCR was sampled from a human donor who received an intestinal transplant. The chain has TRBV19 and TRBJ2-7; D is perhaps TRBD2 (5 bases). The specimen comprised unstimulated CD8+ T cells sorted from spleen or lymph node cells, sampled before intestinal transplant. The CDR3 nucleotides read TGTGCCACCTCAACCGGACTTGGGTCCTACGAGCAGTACTTC. Its translation: CATSTGLGSYEQYF.